Listed below are T cell receptor beta chains from one sample, sequenced in a study of T cell repertoires in aging, cancer and after chemotherapy. Each CDR3 protein is one row after TCRdb ran MiXCR on the multiplex PCR reads. The sample has about 12,000 distinct CDR3 sequences, 25% to 30% seen once. What was sequenced was blood. These receptors all come from a human donor with a blood cancer. Each CDR3 is given with its conserved first and last residue. D genes are given only for firm matches. Some rows mark clone size as missing; the rest say once, few, many or name a class of expanded clone.

CDR3: CAWDPRETGGNTIYF; DNA: TGTGCCTGGGACCCCAGGGAAACGGGTGGAAACACCATATATTTT; length: 15; J: TRBJ1-3; size: many; V: TRBV30; D: -
CDR3: CSASTGVHEQFF; DNA: TGCAGTGCTAGTACTGGGGTCCATGAGCAGTTCTTC; length: 12; J: TRBJ2-1; size: -; V: TRBV20-1; D: -
CDR3: CASSYLGVAYNEQFF; DNA: TGTGCCAGCAGCTACCTGGGCGTGGCATACAATGAGCAGTTCTTC; length: 15; J: TRBJ2-1; size: once; V: TRBV7-2; D: -
CDR3: CSAPLPNYGYTF; DNA: TGCAGTGCTCCCCTCCCTAACTATGGCTACACCTTC; length: 12; J: TRBJ1-2; size: -; V: TRBV20-1; D: -
CDR3: CASSESRANVLTF; DNA: TGTGCCAGCAGCGAATCGAGGGCCAACGTCCTGACTTTC; length: 13; J: TRBJ2-6; size: -; V: TRBV7-2; D: -
CDR3: CASSNGQAYNSPLHF; DNA: TGTGCCAGCAGCAACGGACAGGCCTATAATTCACCCCTCCACTTT; length: 15; J: TRBJ1-6; size: medium-sized; V: TRBV5-6; D: TRBD1
CDR3: CASSRVGLDTQYF; DNA: TGTGCCAGCAGCCGTGTGGGTCTAGATACGCAGTATTTT; length: 13; J: TRBJ2-3; size: once; V: TRBV4-2; D: -
CDR3: CATSRGQGGGTDTQYF; DNA: TGTGCCACCAGCAGAGGCCAGGGGGGAGGCACAGATACGCAGTATTTT; length: 16; J: TRBJ2-3; size: medium-sized; V: TRBV15; D: -
CDR3: CASSAGTGVYEQYF; DNA: TGTGCCAGCTCAGCAGGGACGGGGGTCTACGAGCAGTACTTC; length: 14; J: TRBJ2-7; size: -; V: TRBV18; D: -
CDR3: CASSSPGTSTDTQYF; DNA: TGTGCCAGCAGTAGCCCCGGGACTAGCACAGATACGCAGTATTTT; length: 15; J: TRBJ2-3; size: once; V: TRBV27; D: -
CDR3: CSVEELASPISQLFF; DNA: TGCAGCGTTGAAGAACTAGCGTCCCCAATTTCCCAGCTGTTCTTC; length: 15; J: TRBJ2-1; size: medium-sized; V: TRBV29-1; D: TRBD2
CDR3: CASSLGLAGGASYEQYF; DNA: TGTGCCAGCAGCTTAGGACTAGCGGGGGGCGCCTCCTACGAGCAGTACTTC; length: 17; J: TRBJ2-7; size: -; V: TRBV7-6; D: TRBD2
CDR3: CASSPRTEAFF; DNA: TGTGCCAGCAGTCCTAGGACTGAAGCTTTCTTT; length: 11; J: TRBJ1-1; size: -; V: TRBV12-3/TRBV12-4; D: -
CDR3: CASSWDRGLSSRSYNEQFF; DNA: TGTGCCAGCAGCTGGGACAGGGGGCTGTCCAGTCGGTCCTACAATGAGCAGTTCTTC; length: 19; J: TRBJ2-1; size: few; V: TRBV12-3/TRBV12-4; D: TRBD1
CDR3: CATSFGADTQYF; DNA: TGTGCCACCAGTTTTGGGGCAGATACGCAGTATTTT; length: 12; J: TRBJ2-3; size: few; V: TRBV24-1; D: -
CDR3: CASSPGRSDYGYTF; DNA: TGCGCCAGCAGCCCGGGACGGAGCGACTATGGCTACACCTTC; length: 14; J: TRBJ1-2; size: -; V: TRBV5-1; D: -
CDR3: CATSGGSGPYNEQFF; DNA: TGTGCCACCAGCGGAGGGTCAGGGCCCTACAATGAGCAGTTCTTC; length: 15; J: TRBJ2-1; size: medium-sized; V: TRBV15; D: -
CDR3: CASSGGQGYGSYGYTF; DNA: TGCGCCAGCAGCGGGGGACAGGGTTACGGGTCTTATGGCTACACCTTC; length: 16; J: TRBJ1-2; size: -; V: TRBV5-1; D: TRBD1
CDR3: CASSQPTSGNGEQFF; DNA: TGTGCCAGCAGCCAGCCGACTAGCGGGAACGGTGAGCAGTTCTTC; length: 15; J: TRBJ2-1; size: -; V: TRBV4-2; D: TRBD2
CDR3: CASSWGSDTQYF; DNA: TGTGCCAGCAGCTGGGGGTCAGATACGCAGTATTTT; length: 12; J: TRBJ2-3; size: medium-sized; V: TRBV11-1; D: -
CDR3: CASSREAGQGRSEQYF; DNA: TGTGCCAGCAGCCGCGAGGCGGGACAGGGAAGGAGCGAGCAGTACTTC; length: 16; J: TRBJ2-7; size: few; V: TRBV6-2/TRBV6-3; D: TRBD1
CDR3: CARTGGSSPYNEQFF; DNA: TGTGCCCGGACTGGCGGGAGTTCACCCTACAATGAGCAGTTCTTC; length: 15; J: TRBJ2-1; size: -; V: TRBV30; D: TRBD2
CDR3: CASSSGTAYGYTF; DNA: TGTGCCAGCAGCTCCGGGACAGCCTATGGCTACACCTTC; length: 13; J: TRBJ1-2; size: medium-sized; V: TRBV5-4; D: TRBD1
CDR3: CASSPLSGTDTQYF; DNA: TGTGCCAGCAGTCCCTTGTCGGGCACAGATACGCAGTATTTT; length: 14; J: TRBJ2-3; size: few; V: TRBV27; D: -
CDR3: CAWHRGTPGNTIYF; DNA: TGTGCCTGGCACAGGGGGACCCCTGGAAACACCATATATTTT; length: 14; J: TRBJ1-3; size: medium-sized; V: TRBV30; D: TRBD1
CDR3: CSARDPSRAINQPQHF; DNA: TGCAGTGCTAGAGATCCGAGCAGAGCTATCAATCAGCCCCAGCATTTT; length: 16; J: TRBJ1-5; size: -; V: TRBV20-1; D: -
CDR3: CASSRTTEVQPQHF; DNA: TGTGCCAGCAGTCGAACTACTGAGGTTCAGCCCCAGCATTTT; length: 14; J: TRBJ1-5; size: -; V: TRBV6-5; D: -
CDR3: CASSPTRPTNEKLFF; DNA: TGTGCCAGCTCACCAACCCGTCCAACTAATGAAAAACTGTTTTTT; length: 15; J: TRBJ1-4; size: few; V: TRBV18; D: -
CDR3: CAISLAGETDTQYF; DNA: TGTGCCATTAGTCTAGCGGGGGAGACAGATACGCAGTATTTT; length: 14; J: TRBJ2-3; size: few; V: TRBV10-3; D: TRBD2
CDR3: CSVVGTGGANYNEQFF; DNA: TGCAGCGTCGTTGGGACAGGGGGCGCGAACTACAATGAGCAGTTCTTC; length: 16; J: TRBJ2-1; size: medium-sized; V: TRBV29-1; D: TRBD1
CDR3: CATSDPTEKDTGELFF; DNA: TGTGCCACCAGTGATCCGACAGAGAAAGACACCGGGGAGCTGTTTTTT; length: 16; J: TRBJ2-2; size: many; V: TRBV24-1; D: -